This TCR beta chain derives from a study of CD8+ T cells in alopecia areata. The study's findings and limits: In lesional scalp, particularly from alopecia totalis/universalis, clonality was higher than in normal scalp.

RNA, once extracted, was reverse transcribed into cDNA for use as the sequencing template. The repertoire was sequenced with immunoSEQ multiplex PCR; TCRdb's copy has only in-frame clones and lacks some. The data contain 100,000 or so clones, 55% to 75% of them singletons. Germline V gene lookup returns CDR1 SGHTA and CDR2 FQGTGA. V was shortened by 5 bases and J by 11 bases, with 9 bases between the two germline ends. The CDR3 has 10 amino acids. Details on this clone: Its antigen is unknown.

Treatment indicated: oral pan-JAK inhibitor, 5-10 mg twice daily. Peripheral blood, together with lesional scalp punch biopsies, was collected from alopecia areata patients. Sequenced material: CD8+ T cells sorted from blood, taken between weeks 55 and 65, from a patient treated with tofacitinib. The receptor comes from a human donor with alopecia areata. The chain recombines TRBV7-3 with TRBJ1-1; D may be TRBD1 (5 bases). The CDR3 DNA reads as TGTGCCAGCAGCGGCGGGACGGCTTTCTTT. Protein product: CASSGGTAFF.